Each of the 12 T cell receptor beta chains below was sequenced from the same sample in a study of blood T cell repertoires in COVID-19. Libraries were prepared by immunoSEQ multiplex PCR; TCRdb keeps only in-frame clonotypes and omits some of them. Among around 20,000 clones listed, 84% were seen once. The sample was peripheral blood. The source is a man between 35 and 55 years old with acute or convalescent COVID-19.

The chain is built from TRBV5-4 and TRBJ2-3, with a tentative D call TRBD1 (6 bases). CDR3 length equals 16 residues. Germline CDR1 SGHNT, CDR2 YYREEE (reference sequence). The V end was cut by 0 bases, the J end by 2 bases, with 13 bases between. The CDR3 bases are TGTGCCAGCAGCTTGGAGGGGGACCTATCCACAGATACGCAGTATTTT. The encoded protein is CASSLEGDLSTDTQYF.

The CDR3 DNA sequence: TGTGCCAGCAGTAGTGTGTGGAGCTCTGGAAACACCATATATTTT. As protein: CASSSVWSSGNTIYF. The chain joins TRBV5-6 to TRBJ1-3; the D is unclear. This CDR3 is built from 15 residues. V gave up 5 bases and J gave up 0 bases, with 12 bases separating them. CDR1 SGHDT and CDR2 YYEEEE come from the germline V gene.

V and J are TRBV5-6 and TRBJ1-2; 9 positions agree with TRBD1. V was clipped by 4 bases and J by 8 bases; unmatched bases: 12. Germline V CDR1 and CDR2: SGHDT, YYEEEE. This CDR3 has 15 amino acids. The CDR3 sequence: CASSGKRTGVWGYTF. CDR3 in DNA: TGTGCCAGCAGCGGGAAGAGGACAGGGGTATGGGGCTACACCTTC.

This clone was counted a single time. The CDR3 coding sequence is TGTGCCAGCAGCCCGACTAGCGGGAGCTCCGAGCAGTACTTC. This sequence encodes CASSPTSGSSEQYF. The rearrangement links TRBV11-3 to TRBJ2-7, with 12 nucleotides matching TRBD2. The CDR3 consists of 14 residues. V was clipped by 5 bases and J by 6 bases; unmatched bases: 5. Germline V CDR1 and CDR2: SGHNT, YENEEA.

The rearrangement joins TRBV12-3 or TRBV12-4 to TRBJ2-7; possibly TRBD2 for D (5 bases). The CDR3 consists of 12 residues. V was trimmed by 6 bases and J by 3 bases, leaving 9 bases between them. The CDR3 coding sequence is TGTGCCAGCAGCCGGGATGACTACGAGCAGTACTTC. Translating it yields CASSRDDYEQYF.

The chain is built from TRBV11-3 and TRBJ1-1; 8 nucleotides align to TRBD1. V shed 1 base, J shed 1 base, and the junction held 2 bases outside the gene matches. The CDR3 has 15 amino acids. Looked up from germline, CDR1 is SGHNT and CDR2 is YENEEA. The CDR3, as DNA: TGTGCCAGCAGCTTAGGAACAGGGGGGAACACTGAAGCTTTCTTT. It translates to CASSLGTGGNTEAFF.

The chain is built from TRBV5-1 and TRBJ1-6, with D hard to call. This CDR3 is 15 amino acids long. Looked up from germline, CDR1 is SGHRS and CDR2 is YFSETQ. The V and J ends lost 3 bases and 8 bases respectively, with 15 bases between them. In DNA, the CDR3 is TGCGCCAGCAGCTCCCAAGGGCAGAGGGATTCACCCCTCCACTTT. Translated, it gives CASSSQGQRDSPLHF.

This clone has just one count. This rearrangement joins TRBV9 to TRBJ2-1; 7 bases are a match to TRBD1. In germline, CDR1 is SGDLS, CDR2 YYNGEE. Germline trimming cut 0 bases from V and 13 bases from J; bases unmatched to any gene: 7. This CDR3 is built from 13 residues. The CDR3 coding sequence is TGTGCCAGCAGCGTAGAACAGGGGTTTTACCAGTTCTTC. Amino acids: CASSVEQGFYQFF.

The V gene is TRBV9, the J gene TRBJ1-5, with unresolved D. This CDR3 has 13 residues. Trimming removed 0 bases from V and 7 bases from J, with 8 bases in between. Germline V gene data show CDR1 as SGDLS and CDR2 as YYNGEE. Here the CDR3 DNA reads TGTGCCAGCAGCGTAGCCGGTAGCCAGCCCCAGCATTTT. The encoded protein is CASSVAGSQPQHF.

The genes are TRBV19 and TRBJ1-3, with D perhaps matching TRBD1 (6 bases). V was shortened by 3 bases and J by 2 bases, with 14 bases between the two germline ends. Germline V gene sequence: CDR1 LNHDA, CDR2 SQIVND (reference sequence). This CDR3 contains 16 residues. CDR3 nucleotide sequence: TGTGCCAGTAGTATGTACAGGGATTCCGCTGGAAACACCATATATTTT. It translates to CASSMYRDSAGNTIYF.

The V and J genes are TRBV6-5 and TRBJ2-5; 7 bases match TRBD2. Germline V gives CDR1 MNHEY, CDR2 SVGAGI. The CDR3 consists of 15 residues. The V segment lost 4 bases and the J segment 1 base; nucleotides outside the gene matches: 6. The CDR3 nucleotides are TGTGCCAGCAGTTCGGGGACTACACCCCAAGAGACCCAGTACTTC. Translation: CASSSGTTPQETQYF.

V and J are TRBV3-1 (or the pseudogene TRBV3-2) and TRBJ1-3; maybe TRBD1 (5 bases). The CDR3 loop spans 15 amino acids. Germline CDR1 reads LGHDT; CDR2 reads YNNKEL (reference sequence). V was trimmed by 4 bases and J by 4 bases, leaving 14 bases between them. The CDR3, as DNA: TGTGCCAGCAGCCCGCGGGGCGCGGGAGGAAACACCATATATTTT. Translating gives CASSPRGAGGNTIYF.